This TCR beta chain comes out of a study of PD-1 blockade in classical Hodgkin lymphoma. In its sample, this clone was seen a few times. Its antigen remains unknown. Sequencing was performed with immunoSEQ multiplex PCR; in TCRdb, only in-frame clones are kept and a portion is missing. The sample holds roughly 61,000 clones, approximately 90% seen once. Study-level points and caveats: Baseline diversity in complete responders resembled that of newly diagnosed patients. Lower baseline TCR diversity was reported for newly diagnosed patients than for healthy donors. At C4D1, TCR diversity had climbed significantly for CD4+ cells, though not for CD8+ cells.

Each patient experienced a relapse that followed autologous stem cell transplantation, and brentuximab vedotin exposure varied. Complete response, partial response or progressive disease was each patient's best response. Germline V gene lookup returns CDR1 MNHEY and CDR2 SVGAGI. There are 16 residues in the CDR3. V trimming: 4 bases; J trimming: 3 bases; junction bases outside the gene matches: 12. The sequencing here drew on peripheral blood mononuclear cells (PBMCs), taken before the second cycle of nivolumab. This sequence originates from a human donor with classical Hodgkin lymphoma. This chain uses TRBV6-5 with TRBJ2-7; TRBD2 aligns across 7 bases. The CDR3 DNA is TGTGCCAGCAGTTTTGGGGGGAGGGCCCCTGACTACGAGCAGTACTTC. Protein: CASSFGGRAPDYEQYF.